The 14 T cell receptor beta chains presented below share a single source sample, sequenced in a study of PD-L1 blockade in urothelial cancer. The repertoire was sequenced with immunoSEQ multiplex PCR; TCRdb's copy has only in-frame clones and lacks some. This sample carries 45,000 to 60,000 clones, 65% to 90% of them seen once, and the ten largest clones take 15% to 19%. Time point denoted: pretreatment peripheral blood. The sample here was PBMCs, taken around atezolizumab (anti-PD-L1) treatment. Receptor source: a man between 65 and 79 years old with urothelial cancer.

J is TRBJ2-2 and V is TRBV27; 7 positions match TRBD2. This CDR3 is 17 amino acids long. J lost 0 bases, V lost 4 bases, and 8 bases had no gene match. CDR1 is MNHEY and CDR2 is SMNVEV in the germline V gene (reference sequence). The DNA of the CDR3 is TGTGCCAGCAGTTCTTTAGCGGGTTACGCGAACACCGGGGAGCTGTTTTTT. Protein sequence: CASSSLAGYANTGELFF.

V gene TRBV25-1 combines with J gene TRBJ2-7; TRBD2 matches 12 bases. J lost 5 bases, V lost 6 bases, and 2 bases had no gene match. Germline V lookup: CDR1 MGHDK, CDR2 SYGVNS. This CDR3 region has 13 residues. The DNA for the CDR3 is TGTGCCAGCAGCCTAGCGGGAGGGCACGAGCAGTACTTC. Translated, it gives CASSLAGGHEQYF.

This clone has a handful of counts. The J gene is TRBJ1-2, the V gene TRBV6-1; tentatively, D is TRBD1 (6 bases). The CDR3 consists of 14 residues. Per the germline V gene, CDR1 is MNHNS and CDR2 is SASEGT. V shed 6 bases and J shed 4 bases, with 15 bases lying between them. The CDR3 region is CASSETGISYGYTF. The CDR3, as DNA: TGTGCCAGCAGCGAAACAGGGATAAGCTATGGCTACACCTTC.

The chain has TRBV4-1 and TRBJ1-5, with a tentative D call TRBD1 (5 bases). The CDR3 covers 14 residues. V lost 4 bases, J lost 2 bases, and 9 bases lay in between. CDR1 is MGHRA, CDR2 YSYEKL, per germline. The CDR3 region has the DNA TGCGCCAGCAGCCCCGACAGAGGCAATCAGCCCCAGCATTTT. This codes for CASSPDRGNQPQHF.

This clone appeared a single time. The V and J genes are TRBV12-5 and TRBJ2-7, with 7 bases that match TRBD1. The V and J ends lost 1 base and 2 bases, in that order; junction bases with no gene match: 11. The CDR3 extends over 17 amino acids. Germline V gene sequence: CDR1 LGHNT, CDR2 FRNRAP. The CDR3 bases are TGTGCTAGTGGTTTGGGTTCCGGGACAGACACCCCCTACGAGCAGTACTTC. Translated: CASGLGSGTDTPYEQYF.

The chain is built from TRBV28 and TRBJ2-3; 9 bases line up with TRBD1. Germline assignment: CDR1 MDHEN and CDR2 SYDVKM. The CDR3 has 16 amino acids. V lost 6 bases, J lost 2 bases, and 9 bases stayed unmatched. The CDR3 nucleotides read TGTGCCAGCAGCTGGGCGGGACAGGGATACACAGATACGCAGTATTTT. Encoded protein: CASSWAGQGYTDTQYF.

In its sample, this clone was seen a few times. V usage is TRBV4-2 and J usage is TRBJ1-2, with 7 bases aligning to TRBD1. CDR1 and CDR2 from the germline V gene are LGHNA and YNFKEQ. CDR3 length equals 14 residues. V trimming: 1 base; J trimming: 4 bases; junction bases outside the gene matches: 3. This CDR3 is CASSQGAGGYGYTF. The CDR3 DNA follows: TGTGCCAGCAGCCAAGGAGCAGGGGGCTATGGCTACACCTTC.

This clone occurred once. The chain joins TRBV12-5 to TRBJ2-2, with 9 bases matching TRBD2. V lost 0 bases, J lost 2 bases, and 4 bases stayed unmatched. This CDR3 has 17 amino acids. The germline CDR1 and CDR2 sequences are LGHNT and FRNRAP. The chain's CDR3 is CASGLVRLAENTGELFF. Here the CDR3 DNA reads TGTGCTAGTGGTTTGGTACGACTAGCGGAAAACACCGGGGAGCTGTTTTTT.

V is TRBV6-4 and J is TRBJ1-5; possible D gene TRBD1, 6 bases. Germline V gene lookup returns CDR1 MRHNA and CDR2 SNTAGT. Between the trimmed V and J ends, which lost 4 bases and 7 bases, there was a span of 14 bases. The CDR3 has 14 amino acids. The CDR3 DNA reads TGTGCCAGCAGTGGCCACAGGGTTAGCCAGCCCCAGCATTTT. Translating it yields CASSGHRVSQPQHF.

The rearrangement uses TRBV11-2 and TRBJ1-3; D might be TRBD1 (5 bases). With 3 bases removed from V and 1 base from J, the gap between germline ends came to 7 bases. The CDR3 is 14 residues long. Germline CDR1 is SGHAT and CDR2 is FQNNGV. In nucleotides, the CDR3 is TGTGCCAGCAGCTTGGGGGGTTCTGGAAACACCATATATTTT. It specifies CASSLGGSGNTIYF.

The CDR3 DNA reads TGTGCCAGCAGCTTATTTGGGACTAGCCCAAAGGGTTACGAGCAGTACTTC. Its translation is CASSLFGTSPKGYEQYF. The chain carries TRBV7-3 and TRBJ2-7; 9 bases fit TRBD2. Germline V CDR1 and CDR2: SGHTA, FQGTGA. The CDR3 is 17 residues long. With 2 bases clipped from V and 4 bases from J, the junction kept 12 bases outside the gene matches.

The rearrangement uses TRBV6-5 and TRBJ2-1, with a possible D match to TRBD1 (6 bases). The V gene lost 0 bases and the J gene lost 9 bases, with 18 bases spanning the gap. The CDR3 has 16 residues. Per germline, CDR1 MNHEY and CDR2 SVGAGI. CDR3 amino acids: CASSYSPQTGSVEQFF. Written as DNA, the CDR3 is TGTGCCAGCAGTTACTCGCCTCAAACAGGGAGTGTTGAGCAGTTCTTC.

This CDR3 reads CASSQDSWGPLRDWQFF. CDR3 in DNA: TGTGCCAGCAGCCAAGATTCGTGGGGTCCCCTCCGGGACTGGCAGTTCTTC. The gene calls are TRBV14 and TRBJ2-1; tentative D call: TRBD2 (6 bases). The CDR3 runs 17 residues. V dropped 0 bases and J dropped 12 bases, with 24 bases sitting between them. The V gene's germline CDR1 is SGHDN and CDR2 FVKESK.

The CDR3 sequence is CAWSVPGVEQYF. The CDR3 region has the DNA TGTGCCTGGAGTGTCCCTGGAGTTGAGCAGTACTTC. The genes are TRBV30 and TRBJ2-7; D is undetermined. Germline values: CDR1 GTSNPN, CDR2 SVGIG (reference sequence). The V gene lost 0 bases and the J gene lost 7 bases, with 10 bases spanning the gap. The CDR3 is 12 amino acids. Full variable domain (rest looked up from reference TRBV30 and TRBJ2-7): SQTIHQWPATLVQPVGSPLSLECTVEGTSNPNLYWYRQAAGRGLQLLFYSVGIGQISSEVPQNLSASRPQDRQFILSSKKLLLSDSGFYLCAWSVPGVEQYFGPGTRLTVT.